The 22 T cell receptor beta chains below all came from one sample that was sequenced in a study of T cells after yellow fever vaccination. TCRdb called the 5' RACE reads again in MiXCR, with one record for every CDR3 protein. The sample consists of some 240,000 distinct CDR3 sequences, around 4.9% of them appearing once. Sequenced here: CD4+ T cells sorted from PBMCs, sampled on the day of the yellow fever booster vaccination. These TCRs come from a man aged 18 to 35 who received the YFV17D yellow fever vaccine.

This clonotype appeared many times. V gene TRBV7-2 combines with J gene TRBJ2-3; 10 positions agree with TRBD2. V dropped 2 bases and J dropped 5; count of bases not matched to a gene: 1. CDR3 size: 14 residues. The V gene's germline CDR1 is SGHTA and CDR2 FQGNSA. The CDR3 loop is CASSLSGGVDTQYF. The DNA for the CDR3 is TGTGCCAGCAGCTTAAGCGGGGGGGTAGATACGCAGTATTTT.

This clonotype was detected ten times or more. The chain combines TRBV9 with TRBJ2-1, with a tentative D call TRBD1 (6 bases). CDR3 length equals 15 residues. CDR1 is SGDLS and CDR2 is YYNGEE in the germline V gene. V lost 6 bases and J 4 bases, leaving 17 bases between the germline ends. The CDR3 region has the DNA TGTGCCAGCACCCCTTACGGACAGAGATACAATGAGCAGTTCTTC. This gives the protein CASTPYGQRYNEQFF.

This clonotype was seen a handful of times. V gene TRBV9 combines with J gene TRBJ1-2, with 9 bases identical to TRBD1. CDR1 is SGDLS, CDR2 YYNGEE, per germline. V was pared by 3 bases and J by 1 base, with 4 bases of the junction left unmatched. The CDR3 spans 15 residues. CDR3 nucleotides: TGTGCCAGCAGCGACCGGACAGGGGATAACTATGGCTACACCTTC. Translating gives CASSDRTGDNYGYTF.

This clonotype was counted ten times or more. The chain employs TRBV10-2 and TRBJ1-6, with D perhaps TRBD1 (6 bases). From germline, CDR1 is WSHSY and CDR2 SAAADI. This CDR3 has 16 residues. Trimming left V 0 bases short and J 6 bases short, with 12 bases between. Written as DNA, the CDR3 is TGCGCCAGCAGTGAGTCCCGACAGGCCCTTAATTCACCCCTCCACTTT. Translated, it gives CASSESRQALNSPLHF.

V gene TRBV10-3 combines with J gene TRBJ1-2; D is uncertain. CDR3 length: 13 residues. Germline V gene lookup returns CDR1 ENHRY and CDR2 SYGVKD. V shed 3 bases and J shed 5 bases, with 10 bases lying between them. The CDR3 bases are TGTGCCATCAGTGAAAGTCAGCGGTATGGCTACACCTTC. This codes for CAISESQRYGYTF.

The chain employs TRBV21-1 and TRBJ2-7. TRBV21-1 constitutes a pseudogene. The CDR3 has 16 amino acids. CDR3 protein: CASSVRHSDGSYEQYV. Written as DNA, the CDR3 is TGTGCCAGCAGTGTACGTCACTCGGACGGCTCCTACGAGCAGTACGTC.

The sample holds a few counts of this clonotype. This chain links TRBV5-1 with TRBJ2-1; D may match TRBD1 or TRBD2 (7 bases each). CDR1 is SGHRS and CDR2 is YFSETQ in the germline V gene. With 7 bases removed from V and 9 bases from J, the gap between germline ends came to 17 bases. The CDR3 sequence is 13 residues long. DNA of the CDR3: TGCGCCAGCGCCGGGGGGCCAGGGGGTGAGCAGTTCTTC. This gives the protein CASAGGPGGEQFF.

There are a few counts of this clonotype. The CDR3 is CSAGQGNGYEQYV. CDR3 sequence (DNA): TGCAGTGCAGGACAGGGGAACGGCTACGAGCAGTACGTC. The J gene is TRBJ2-7, the V gene TRBV20-1, with 9 bases lining up with TRBD1. CDR1 DFQATT and CDR2 SNEGSKA come from the germline V gene (reference sequence). The CDR3 covers 13 residues. The J segment lost 3 bases and the V segment lost 6 bases, leaving 6 bases of the junction unmatched.

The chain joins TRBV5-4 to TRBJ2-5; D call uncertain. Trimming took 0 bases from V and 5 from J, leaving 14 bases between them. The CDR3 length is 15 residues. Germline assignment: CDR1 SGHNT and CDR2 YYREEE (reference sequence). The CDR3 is CASSLANGMEETQYF. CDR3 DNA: TGTGCCAGCAGCTTGGCCAATGGGATGGAGGAGACCCAGTACTTC.

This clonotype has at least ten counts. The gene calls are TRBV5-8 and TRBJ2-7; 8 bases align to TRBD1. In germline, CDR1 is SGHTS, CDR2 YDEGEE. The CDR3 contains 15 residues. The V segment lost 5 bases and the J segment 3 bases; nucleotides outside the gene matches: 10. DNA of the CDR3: TGTGCCAGCAGTCTTGACAGGGGTCTTATCTACGAGCAGTACTTC. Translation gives CASSLDRGLIYEQYF.

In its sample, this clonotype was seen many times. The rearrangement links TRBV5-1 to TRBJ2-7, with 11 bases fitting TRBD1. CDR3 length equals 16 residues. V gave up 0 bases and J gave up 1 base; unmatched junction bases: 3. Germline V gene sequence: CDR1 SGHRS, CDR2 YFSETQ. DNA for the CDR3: TGCGCCAGCAGCTTGGATGGGACAGGGGGTTCCTACGAGCAGTACGTC. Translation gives CASSLDGTGGSYEQYV.

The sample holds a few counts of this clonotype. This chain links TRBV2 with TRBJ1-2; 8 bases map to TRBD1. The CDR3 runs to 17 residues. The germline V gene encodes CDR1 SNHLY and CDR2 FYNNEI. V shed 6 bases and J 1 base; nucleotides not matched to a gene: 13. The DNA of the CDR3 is TGTGCCAGCAGCCGAGGACAGGGACGAATACGTAACTATGGCTACACCTTC. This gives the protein CASSRGQGRIRNYGYTF.

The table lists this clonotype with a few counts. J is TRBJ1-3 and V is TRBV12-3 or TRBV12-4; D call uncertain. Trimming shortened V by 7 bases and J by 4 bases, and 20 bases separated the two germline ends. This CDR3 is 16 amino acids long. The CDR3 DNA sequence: TGTGCCAGCATCCTTCGTCACTTGAGCTCCGGAAACACCATATATTTT. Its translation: CASILRHLSSGNTIYF.

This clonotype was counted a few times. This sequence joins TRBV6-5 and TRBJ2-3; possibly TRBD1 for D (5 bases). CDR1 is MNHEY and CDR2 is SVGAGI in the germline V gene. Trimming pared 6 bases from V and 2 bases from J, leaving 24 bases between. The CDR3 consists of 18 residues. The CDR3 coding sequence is TGTGCCAGCAGCAGGAAAGGGGTGCTGATCAAGCTCACAGATACGCAGTATTTT. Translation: CASSRKGVLIKLTDTQYF.

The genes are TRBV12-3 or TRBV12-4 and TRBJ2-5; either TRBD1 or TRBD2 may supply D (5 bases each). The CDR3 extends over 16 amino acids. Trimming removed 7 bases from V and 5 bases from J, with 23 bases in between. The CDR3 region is CASTGLGTFDRETQYF. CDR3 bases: TGTGCCAGCACCGGCTTGGGGACCTTCGACCGGGAGACCCAGTACTTC.

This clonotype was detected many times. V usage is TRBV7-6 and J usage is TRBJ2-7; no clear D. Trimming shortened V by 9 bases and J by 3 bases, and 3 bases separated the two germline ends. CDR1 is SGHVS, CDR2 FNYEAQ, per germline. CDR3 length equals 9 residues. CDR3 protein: CARGYEQYV. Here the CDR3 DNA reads TGTGCCAGAGGCTACGAGCAGTACGTC.

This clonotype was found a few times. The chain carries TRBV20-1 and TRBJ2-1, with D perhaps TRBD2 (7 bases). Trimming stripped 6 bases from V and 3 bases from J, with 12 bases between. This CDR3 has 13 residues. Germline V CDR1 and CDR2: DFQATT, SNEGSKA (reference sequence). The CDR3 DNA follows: TGCAGTGCCCGCGGGGGCTTCTACAATGAGCAGTTCTTC. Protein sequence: CSARGGFYNEQFF.

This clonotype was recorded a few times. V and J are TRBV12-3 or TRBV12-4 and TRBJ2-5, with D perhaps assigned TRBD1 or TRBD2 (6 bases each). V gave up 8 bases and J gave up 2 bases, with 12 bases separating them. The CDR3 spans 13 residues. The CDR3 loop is CASQRGEQETQYF. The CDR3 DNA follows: TGTGCCAGCCAGAGGGGGGAGCAAGAGACCCAGTACTTC.

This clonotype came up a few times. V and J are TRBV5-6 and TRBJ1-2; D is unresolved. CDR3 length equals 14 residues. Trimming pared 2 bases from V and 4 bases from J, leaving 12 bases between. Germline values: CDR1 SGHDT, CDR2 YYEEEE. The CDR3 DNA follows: TGTGCCAGCAGCTTCGGTACGCAGAGCTATGGCTACACCTTC. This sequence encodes CASSFGTQSYGYTF.

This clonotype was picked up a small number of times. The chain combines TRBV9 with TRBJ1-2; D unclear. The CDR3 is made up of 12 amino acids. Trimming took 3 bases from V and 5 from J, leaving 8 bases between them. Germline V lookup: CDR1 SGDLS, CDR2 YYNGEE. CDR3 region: CASSGTQYGYTF. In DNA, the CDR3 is TGTGCCAGCAGCGGAACCCAGTATGGCTACACCTTC. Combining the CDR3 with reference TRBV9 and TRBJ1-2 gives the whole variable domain DSGVTQTPKHLITATGQRVTLRCSPRSGDLSVYWYQQSLDQGLQFLIQYYNGEERAKGNILERFSAQQFPDLHSELNLSSLELGDSALYFCASSGTQYGYTFGSGTRLTVV.

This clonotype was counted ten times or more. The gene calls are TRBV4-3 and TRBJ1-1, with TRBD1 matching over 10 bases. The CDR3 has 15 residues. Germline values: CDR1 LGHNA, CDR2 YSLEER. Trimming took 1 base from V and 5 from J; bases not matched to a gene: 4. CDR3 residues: CASSQGGTGETEAFF. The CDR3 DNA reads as TGCGCCAGCAGCCAAGGGGGGACAGGGGAGACTGAAGCTTTCTTT.

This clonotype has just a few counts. CDR3 protein: CSVAPAGRAQYF. The CDR3 bases are TGCAGTGTGGCTCCGGCCGGGCGGGCGCAGTATTTT. This chain joins TRBV20-1 and TRBJ2-3; possible D gene TRBD2, 5 bases. Trimming took 7 bases from V and 10 from J, leaving 18 bases between them. Germline CDR1 is DFQATT and CDR2 is SNEGSKA (reference sequence). This CDR3 is 12 amino acids long.